Listed here are 21 T cell receptor beta chains from one sample, sequenced in a study of blood T cell dynamics during melanoma immunotherapy. Profiling relied on immunoSEQ multiplex PCR, and the TCRdb table lists in-frame clones only, not all of them. The data show about 10,000 clones, with roughly nine tenths seen just once and just over 4% held by the top ten. Time point reported: week 3, after first cycle of checkpoint inhibitor. Sample: blood, taken from a patient treated with checkpoint blockade. The receptors come from a human donor with melanoma.

This rearrangement joins TRBV2 to TRBJ2-7, with 11 bases lining up with TRBD2. Looked up from germline, CDR1 is SNHLY and CDR2 is FYNNEI. This CDR3 spans 14 amino acids. After removal of 7 bases from V and 0 bases from J, the junction contained 2 bases not matched to a gene. CDR3 coding DNA: TGTGCCAGCACTAGCGGGAGGACCTCCTACGAGCAGTACTTC. Translation gives CASTSGRTSYEQYF.

V usage is TRBV9 and J usage is TRBJ2-7; D possibly corresponds to TRBD2 (6 bases). Germline lookup yields CDR1 SGDLS and CDR2 YYNGEE. Trimming took 7 bases from V and 0 from J, leaving 17 bases between them. This CDR3 contains 15 residues. The CDR3 here is CASGRTTLNSYEQYF. CDR3 sequence (DNA): TGTGCCAGCGGAAGGACTACCCTCAACTCCTACGAGCAGTACTTC.

The V call is TRBV11-2, the J call TRBJ2-7; 9 nucleotides agree with TRBD1. Germline CDR1 and CDR2: SGHAT and FQNNGV. The V segment lost 3 bases and the J segment 7 bases; nucleotides outside the gene matches: 7. The CDR3 extends over 14 amino acids. The CDR3 nucleotides read TGTGCCAGCAGCTTCCGGACAGGGGCCTTAGAGCAGTACTTC. Translation gives CASSFRTGALEQYF.

This clone has just a few counts. CDR3 in DNA: TGTGCCAGCAGCCCGAGGAGCTCCTACGAGCAGTACTTC. It yields the protein CASSPRSSYEQYF. This chain joins TRBV7-9 and TRBJ2-7; no firm D call. The length of the CDR3 is 13 residues. The germline gives CDR1 SEHNR, CDR2 FQNEAQ (reference sequence). V was cut by 5 bases and J by 0 bases, with 8 bases left in between.

This clone was seen a single time. The CDR3 DNA is TGTGCCAGCAGTGAAGCCTGGACAGGGGGGGGCTATGGCTACACCTTC. Translation: CASSEAWTGGGYGYTF. This sequence joins TRBV6-1 and TRBJ1-2, with 10 bases that match TRBD1. CDR3 length equals 16 residues. After removal of 0 bases from V and 4 bases from J, the junction contained 5 bases not matched to a gene. The germline V gene encodes CDR1 MNHNS and CDR2 SASEGT.

CDR3 nucleotide sequence: TGTGCCAGCAGACTAGCGGGAGACACCGGGGAGCTGTTTTTT. It translates to CASRLAGDTGELFF. The rearrangement links TRBV7-3 to TRBJ2-2, with TRBD2 matching 11 bases. Germline V gene lookup returns CDR1 SGHTA and CDR2 FQGTGA. With 6 bases clipped from V and 3 bases from J, the junction kept 0 bases outside the gene matches. The CDR3 covers 14 residues.

The chain is built from TRBV2 and TRBJ2-2; D remains ambiguous. The CDR3 loop spans 14 amino acids. Looked up from germline, CDR1 is SNHLY and CDR2 is FYNNEI. The V and J ends lost 4 bases and 1 base respectively, with 7 bases between them. This CDR3 is CASSGVRNTGELFF. CDR3 sequence (DNA): TGTGCCAGCAGTGGAGTTCGGAACACCGGGGAGCTGTTTTTT. The variable domain in full, completed from reference TRBV2 and TRBJ2-2, reads EPEVTQTPSHQVTQMGQEVILRCVPISNHLYFYWYRQILGQKVEFLVSFYNNEISEKSEIFDDQFSVERPDGSNFTLKIRSTKLEDSAMYFCASSGVRNTGELFFGEGSRLTVL.

As regards this clone: At the DNA level, this CDR3 is encoded by other sequences in the same sample as well. The chain combines TRBV30 with TRBJ1-3; no firm D call. The CDR3 has 12 residues. Trimming took off 2 bases at V and 2 bases at J, with 4 bases between the two ends. Germline CDR1 reads GTSNPN; CDR2 reads SVGIG (reference sequence). The CDR3 DNA is TGTGCCTGGAGTCTGCCTGGAAACACCATATATTTT. Translation gives CAWSLPGNTIYF.

The chain is built from TRBV6-6 and TRBJ2-7; possible D gene TRBD2, 5 bases. Trimming stripped 5 bases from V and 0 bases from J, with 14 bases between. This CDR3 is built from 15 residues. In germline, CDR1 is MNHNY, CDR2 SVGAGI (reference sequence). CDR3 sequence (DNA): TGTGCCAGCAGTACCTGGTCCAGCGGCTCCTACGAGCAGTACTTC. Protein sequence: CASSTWSSGSYEQYF.

J is TRBJ2-7 and V is TRBV5-4; D is possibly TRBD2 (5 bases). The V and J ends lost 4 bases and 5 bases respectively, with 7 bases between them. Germline-derived CDR1 and CDR2 are SGHNT and YYREEE (reference sequence). The CDR3 covers 11 residues. CDR3 loop: CASSPGDEQYF. The CDR3 nucleotides are TGTGCCAGCAGCCCCGGGGACGAGCAGTACTTC. Supplemented by reference TRBV5-4 and TRBJ2-7, the full variable domain reads ETGVTQSPTHLIKTRGQQVTLRCSSQSGHNTVSWYQQALGQGPQFIFQYYREEENGRGNFPPRFSGLQFPNYSSELNVNALELDDSALYLCASSPGDEQYFGPGTRLTVT.

The J gene is TRBJ1-2, the V gene TRBV29-1, with D possibly matching TRBD1 (5 bases). The CDR3 runs 16 residues. CDR1 is SQVTM, CDR2 ANQGSEA, per germline. The ends were cut back, 1 base at V and 0 bases at J, with 15 bases in the middle. The DNA for the CDR3 is TGCAGCGTTGAAGGGGATCTGGGGCGTCCTAACTATGGCTACACCTTC. Translating it yields CSVEGDLGRPNYGYTF.

The chain has TRBV5-3 and TRBJ2-7; 10 positions agree with TRBD1. TRBV5-3 is treated as an ORF (open reading frame) with a function not yet certain. Unmatched junction bases numbered 13, after V lost 8 bases and J lost 5 bases. The CDR3 is 15 residues long. The CDR3, as DNA: TGTGCCAGCAGCCAACCTCCGGGACAGGGGAACGAGCAGTACTTC. As protein: CASSQPPGQGNEQYF.

In regard to this clone: The junction and the germline gene differ at one end; a read error may be behind it. This chain uses TRBV7-8 with TRBJ2-3; no reliable D call. This CDR3 comprises 12 residues. Germline V gene sequence: CDR1 SGHVS, CDR2 FQNEAQ. CDR3 region: CASSRNTLRSIF. DNA for the CDR3: TGTGCCAGCAGCCGAAATACTCTGCGCAGTATTTTT.

The rearrangement uses TRBV5-1 and TRBJ1-3, with D possibly matching TRBD1 (6 bases). The CDR3 is made up of 15 amino acids. CDR1 is SGHRS and CDR2 is YFSETQ in the germline V gene. V lost 5 bases and J 4 bases, leaving 16 bases between the germline ends. CDR3 region: CASSLDRAHGNTIYF. In DNA form, the CDR3 reads TGCGCCAGCAGTCTGGACAGAGCCCACGGAAACACCATATATTTT. The full variable domain, with the rest looked up from reference TRBV5-1 and TRBJ1-3, is KAGVTQTPRYLIKTRGQQVTLSCSPISGHRSVSWYQQTPGQGLQFLFEYFSETQRNKGNFPGRFSGRQFSNSRSEMNVSTLELGDSALYLCASSLDRAHGNTIYFGEGSWLTVV.

This chain links TRBV18 with TRBJ1-2, with 10 bases identical to TRBD1. Looked up from germline, CDR1 is KGHSH and CDR2 is LQKENI. V shed 6 bases and J 0 bases; nucleotides not matched to a gene: 16. The CDR3 spans 19 residues. CDR3 sequence: CASSPRGRDRGPTNYGYTF. The CDR3 coding sequence is TGTGCCAGCTCTCCGAGGGGCCGTGACAGGGGGCCTACTAACTATGGCTACACCTTC.

This rearrangement joins TRBV5-5 to TRBJ1-3; D is ambiguous. There are 16 residues in the CDR3. Per the germline V gene, CDR1 is SGHKS and CDR2 is YYEKEE (reference sequence). Trimming removed 4 bases at V and 0 bases at J, with 14 bases between. The CDR3 DNA reads as TGTGCCAGCAGCAAGGACCTTTTCAACTCTGGAAACACCATATATTTT. Its protein is CASSKDLFNSGNTIYF.

This rearrangement joins TRBV10-3 to TRBJ1-3; TRBD1 matches 7 bases. Losses at the gene ends were 2 bases for V and 4 bases for J; bases not matched to a gene: 5. CDR3 length equals 15 residues. Germline CDR1 and CDR2: ENHRY and SYGVKD. CDR3 nucleotides: TGTGCCATCAGTGAGGGGACAGACTTAGGAAACACCATATATTTT. Translating gives CAISEGTDLGNTIYF.

This clone came up a few times. This chain uses TRBV2 with TRBJ1-5; a possible D gene is TRBD1 (5 bases). This CDR3 is built from 13 residues. Germline CDR1 reads SNHLY; CDR2 reads FYNNEI. Trimming left V 8 bases short and J 3 bases short, with 11 bases between. CDR3 in DNA: TGTGCCAGCGGGGGGAGTTACAATCAGCCCCAGCATTTT. This sequence encodes CASGGSYNQPQHF.

The rearrangement joins TRBV7-9 to TRBJ1-1; D gene unclear. In germline, CDR1 is SEHNR, CDR2 FQNEAQ (reference sequence). Trimming cost V 1 base and J 1 base, with 16 bases left between them. The CDR3 has 17 amino acids. CDR3 region: CASSLGPGLYGNTEAFF. Here the CDR3 DNA reads TGTGCCAGCAGCTTAGGTCCAGGCTTATATGGGAACACTGAAGCTTTCTTT.

This clone was observed a single time. The chain recombines TRBV30 with TRBJ2-3; no clear D gene. The CDR3 runs to 11 residues. The germline V gene has CDR1 GTSNPN and CDR2 SVGIG (reference sequence). Trimming removed 0 bases at V and 6 bases at J, with 4 bases between. The CDR3 region is CAWSVKDTQYF. DNA for the CDR3: TGTGCCTGGAGTGTAAAGGATACGCAGTATTTT.

This clone appeared a single time. The genes are TRBV6-1 and TRBJ2-2, with TRBD2 identical over 7 bases. V was pared by 2 bases and J by 6 bases, with 6 bases of the junction left unmatched. The germline CDR1 and CDR2 sequences are MNHNS and SASEGT. The CDR3 runs to 15 residues. CDR3 residues: CASSEIRGVAGELFF. The CDR3 coding sequence is TGTGCCAGCAGTGAAATTCGGGGGGTGGCCGGGGAGCTGTTTTTT.